Below are 32 T cell receptor beta chains sequenced from a single sample in a study of OX40 agonist ivuxolimab in advanced cancers. The library was produced with the immunoSEQ multiplex PCR assay. TCRdb provides this immuneACCESS table in a form limited to in-frame rearrangements. Some clones are lacking; in checked studies, under half of them reflect an unresolved V gene, and why the rest are absent is not known. The sample table shows around 77,000 clones, and approximately 92% are seen once. More than 4% of the sample rests with the top ten. The sample here was CD4+ or CD8+ T cells sorted from blood, taken in a trial of the OX40 agonist ivuxolimab. The receptors come from an adult with an advanced solid tumor such as melanoma, head and neck, liver or kidney cancer.

The chain employs TRBV7-8 and TRBJ2-5, with 11 bases fitting TRBD2. The J call is uncertain, as TRBJ2-7 better fits the DNA end. From germline, CDR1 is SGHVS and CDR2 FQNEAQ. This CDR3 is built from 15 residues. In DNA form, the CDR3 reads TGTGCCAGCAGCTCGGGACTAGCGGAATACTACGAGCAGTACTTC. It translates to CASSSGLAEYYEQYF.

This clone was detected once. V and J are TRBV28 and TRBJ2-7, with TRBD1 matching over 7 bases. This CDR3 has 17 amino acids. The germline V gene has CDR1 MDHEN and CDR2 SYDVKM. Unmatched junction bases numbered 19, after V lost 4 bases and J lost 7 bases. The CDR3 is CASSSVTPKTGLGEQYF. DNA for the CDR3: TGTGCCAGCAGTTCTGTTACACCTAAGACAGGGCTCGGGGAGCAGTACTTC.

The chain recombines TRBV9 with TRBJ1-1, with D possibly matching TRBD1 (5 bases). Trimming left V 0 bases short and J 4 bases short, with 13 bases between. The germline V gene encodes CDR1 SGDLS and CDR2 YYNGEE. The CDR3 contains 15 residues. The CDR3 reads CASSVDRFGGTEAFF. CDR3 bases: TGTGCCAGCAGCGTAGACCGTTTCGGGGGCACTGAAGCTTTCTTT.

The rearrangement joins TRBV4-3 to TRBJ2-1, with 8 bases matching TRBD2. Per germline, CDR1 LGHNA and CDR2 YSLEER. V lost 0 bases, J lost 4 bases, and 5 bases stayed unmatched. The CDR3 has 16 residues. The DNA of the CDR3 is TGCGCCAGCAGCCAAGACGGGAGCGGGGGTTACAATGAGCAGTTCTTC. Protein product: CASSQDGSGGYNEQFF.

The chain combines TRBV5-1 with TRBJ2-2, with 8 bases that match TRBD1. There are 14 residues in the CDR3. Germline values: CDR1 SGHRS, CDR2 YFSETQ. V was pared by 3 bases and J by 4 bases, with 2 bases of the junction left unmatched. The CDR3 bases are TGCGCCAGCAGCTCCGGACAGGGCACCGGGGAGCTGTTTTTT. Translating gives CASSSGQGTGELFF.

The rearrangement links TRBV18 to TRBJ2-1, with D unclear. The CDR3 runs 13 residues. Trimming cost V 1 base and J 6 bases, with 7 bases left between them. Looked up from germline, CDR1 is KGHSH and CDR2 is LQKENI. CDR3 loop: CASSPLDVNEQFF. In DNA form, the CDR3 reads TGTGCCAGCTCACCACTTGACGTCAATGAGCAGTTCTTC.

This chain joins TRBV4-3 and TRBJ2-7; D gene ambiguous. Trimming stripped 0 bases from V and 0 bases from J, with 9 bases between. In germline, CDR1 is LGHNA, CDR2 YSLEER. CDR3 length: 15 amino acids. The CDR3 nucleotides read TGCGCCAGCAGCCAAGATGAGAGTAGCTCCTACGAGCAGTACTTC. Protein sequence: CASSQDESSSYEQYF.

As concerns this clone: Other DNA sequences within the sample encode an identical CDR3. The chain links TRBV7-9 to TRBJ1-3; the D is unclear. Looked up from germline, CDR1 is SEHNR and CDR2 is FQNEAQ (reference sequence). The CDR3 extends over 14 amino acids. V was cut by 1 base and J by 1 base, with 5 bases left in between. CDR3 DNA sequence: TGTGCCAGCAGCTTAGACACGTCTGGAAACACCATATATTTT. This encodes CASSLDTSGNTIYF. Full variable domain (missing parts from reference TRBV7-9 and TRBJ1-3): DTGVSQNPRHKITKRGQNVTFRCDPISEHNRLYWYRQTLGQGPEFLTYFQNEAQLEKSRLLSDRFSAERPKGSFSTLEIQRTEQGDSAMYLCASSLDTSGNTIYFGEGSWLTVV.

This clone has a count of ten or more. This chain joins TRBV30 and TRBJ1-1; D not resolved. Trimming took 4 bases from V and 1 from J, leaving 7 bases between them. Per germline, CDR1 GTSNPN and CDR2 SVGIG (reference sequence). This CDR3 comprises 12 residues. The CDR3 region is CAWNGWNTEAFF. The CDR3 DNA follows: TGTGCCTGGAACGGGTGGAACACTGAAGCTTTCTTT. The full variable domain, with the rest looked up from reference TRBV30 and TRBJ1-1, is SQTIHQWPATLVQPVGSPLSLECTVEGTSNPNLYWYRQAAGRGLQLLFYSVGIGQISSEVPQNLSASRPQDRQFILSSKKLLLSDSGFYLCAWNGWNTEAFFGQGTRLTVV.

J is TRBJ1-2 and V is TRBV5-1, with 8 nucleotides matching TRBD1. The V gene end was trimmed by 1 base and the J gene end by 4 bases; junction bases not matched to a gene: 6. The CDR3 has 15 residues. CDR1 and CDR2 from the germline V gene are SGHRS and YFSETQ. CDR3 loop: CASSLPQGDLYGYTF. CDR3 nucleotides: TGCGCCAGCAGCTTGCCACAGGGGGATCTCTATGGCTACACCTTC.

This clone turned up a few times. J is TRBJ2-5 and V is TRBV10-1; D is ambiguous. Germline assignment: CDR1 WNHNN and CDR2 SYGVQD (reference sequence). V shed 3 bases and J shed 3 bases, with 17 bases lying between them. The CDR3 runs 16 residues. The CDR3 DNA follows: TGCGCCAGCAGTGAACGCAGGTCTGGGTTTAAAGAGACCCAGTACTTC. Its translation: CASSERRSGFKETQYF.

This chain uses TRBV4-2 with TRBJ1-2, with 9 bases fitting TRBD1. The V and J ends lost 3 bases and 6 bases, in that order; junction bases with no gene match: 11. CDR1 is LGHNA and CDR2 is YNFKEQ in the germline V gene. The length of the CDR3 is 16 residues. In DNA form, the CDR3 reads TGTGCCAGCAGCCAGGGTCCCGGGACAGGGACCCATGGCTACACCTTC. Protein sequence: CASSQGPGTGTHGYTF.

Regarding this clone: The junction and the germline gene differ at one end; a read error may be behind it. The rearrangement joins TRBV19 to TRBJ2-7; D is perhaps TRBD1 (5 bases). This CDR3 has 14 residues. CDR1 and CDR2 from the germline V gene are LNHDA and SQIVND (reference sequence). The CDR3 loop is CASSMGLFSSEQYF. CDR3 sequence (DNA): TGTGCCAGTAGTATGGGGCTATTCTCCTCCGAGCAGTACTTC.

Only one count was recorded for this clone. The CDR3 is CASSKGSVSNKQETQYF. CDR3 bases: TGTGCCAGCAGCAAAGGCTCAGTGTCAAACAAGCAAGAGACCCAGTACTTC. This chain connects TRBV21-1 to TRBJ2-5; the table's D call, TRBD1, has no DNA check behind it. TRBV21-1 is an annotated pseudogene. The CDR3 runs 17 residues.

This chain links TRBV5-6 with TRBJ2-5; tentatively, D is TRBD1 (6 bases). CDR3 length equals 17 residues. Trimming took 3 bases from V and 2 from J, leaving 20 bases between them. The germline V gene has CDR1 SGHDT and CDR2 YYEEEE. The CDR3: CASSSPRGSLRQETQYF. CDR3 coding DNA: TGTGCCAGCAGCTCACCTAGGGGGTCCCTGCGACAAGAGACCCAGTACTTC.

In DNA, the CDR3 is TGTGCCAGCTCACCGGGAGGCGGGGCCCCTGAAGCTTTCTTT. Protein sequence: CASSPGGGAPEAFF. This chain uses TRBV18 with TRBJ1-1; TRBD1 is a possible D gene (5 bases). V was clipped by 3 bases and J by 6 bases, with 14 bases between them. The CDR3 is 14 amino acids. CDR1 and CDR2 (germline): KGHSH, LQKENI.

The chain recombines TRBV7-2 with TRBJ1-2; possibly TRBD1 for D (6 bases). Trimming took 5 bases from V and 2 from J, leaving 12 bases between them. This CDR3 contains 14 residues. Germline lookup yields CDR1 SGHTA and CDR2 FQGNSA. CDR3 bases: TGTGCCAGCAGCCCGGACAGCACCAACTATGGCTACACCTTC. Residues: CASSPDSTNYGYTF.

This clone was recorded once. The chain employs TRBV19 and TRBJ2-2; no definite D call. V lost 2 bases to trimming and J lost 4 bases, with 8 bases between them. The CDR3 sequence is 14 residues long. Looked up from germline, CDR1 is LNHDA and CDR2 is SQIVND (reference sequence). For the CDR3, the DNA is TGTGCCAGTAGTATATCAGACGGCACCGGGGAGCTGTTTTTT. Translating gives CASSISDGTGELFF.

This chain uses TRBV27 with TRBJ2-7, with TRBD1 identical over 8 bases. The ends lost 3 bases at V and 4 bases at J; junction bases unmatched: 8. This CDR3 has 15 amino acids. Germline CDR1 and CDR2: MNHEY and SMNVEV (reference sequence). CDR3 DNA: TGTGCCAGCAGTTTCCACAGGGGGACAGTATACGAGCAGTACTTC. Translated, it gives CASSFHRGTVYEQYF.

The rearrangement links TRBV29-1 to TRBJ2-1; 8 nucleotides line up with TRBD2. Trimming cost V 8 bases and J 7 bases; bases outside gene matches: 13. The V gene's germline CDR1 is SQVTM and CDR2 ANQGSEA. The CDR3 runs to 14 residues. In DNA form, the CDR3 reads TGCAGCTATTCCCCAGCGGGAGTCCTTAATGAGCAGTTCTTC. Translating gives CSYSPAGVLNEQFF.

There are a few counts of this clone. The V and J genes are TRBV19 and TRBJ2-7; 9 nucleotides align to TRBD2. Germline V gene sequence: CDR1 LNHDA, CDR2 SQIVND (reference sequence). The CDR3 loop spans 15 amino acids. V was clipped by 6 bases and J by 2 bases; unmatched bases: 8. The CDR3 spells CASSPTSGQTYEQYF. The CDR3, as DNA: TGTGCCAGTAGCCCGACTAGCGGTCAAACCTACGAGCAGTACTTC.

This chain connects TRBV6-5 to TRBJ2-7; D is possibly TRBD1 or TRBD2 (5 bases each). Germline lookup yields CDR1 MNHEY and CDR2 SVGAGI. CDR3 length: 15 amino acids. V was trimmed by 0 bases and J by 7 bases, leaving 16 bases between them. The CDR3 nucleotides are TGTGCCAGCAGTTACTCGATATGGGGGATAGGTGAGCAGTACTTC. Its translation: CASSYSIWGIGEQYF.

The chain employs TRBV19 and TRBJ1-1; D unclear. V lost 8 bases and J 2 bases, leaving 12 bases between the germline ends. CDR3 size: 13 residues. CDR1 LNHDA and CDR2 SQIVND come from the germline V gene (reference sequence). CDR3 DNA: TGTGCCAGTTCCCAAAGAGGAAACACTGAAGCTTTCTTT. Amino acid sequence: CASSQRGNTEAFF.

The rearrangement links TRBV7-2 to TRBJ2-3; 7 bases match TRBD1. Germline V gene data show CDR1 as SGHTA and CDR2 as FQGNSA. The CDR3 covers 11 residues. V was clipped by 5 bases and J by 9 bases; unmatched bases: 2. Here the CDR3 reads CASSGQATQYF. The DNA for the CDR3 is TGTGCCAGCAGCGGACAGGCAACGCAGTATTTT.

The rearrangement uses TRBV2 and TRBJ2-2, with no clear D. The germline V and J ends were trimmed by 2 bases and 0 bases, with 10 bases remaining between them. The CDR3 is 16 amino acids. CDR1 is SNHLY and CDR2 is FYNNEI in the germline V gene. The CDR3 DNA reads as TGTGCCAGCAGTGAATTTGGGCGAGCGAACACCGGGGAGCTGTTTTTT. It yields the protein CASSEFGRANTGELFF.

This clone was counted between two and nine times. This rearrangement joins TRBV5-1 to TRBJ2-7; the match to TRBD2 covers 8 bases. This CDR3 has 14 amino acids. Germline-derived CDR1 and CDR2 are SGHRS and YFSETQ. V was pared by 3 bases and J by 6 bases, with 8 bases of the junction left unmatched. The DNA for the CDR3 is TGCGCCAGCAGCTCGGGAGACGGGAGGGGCGAGCAGTACTTC. It codes for CASSSGDGRGEQYF.

This sequence joins TRBV10-1 and TRBJ2-1; 11 nucleotides align to TRBD2. Germline-derived CDR1 and CDR2 are WNHNN and SYGVQD (reference sequence). There are 14 residues in the CDR3. V was pared by 9 bases and J by 7 bases, with 8 bases of the junction left unmatched. The CDR3 DNA follows: TGCGCCAGAGTCACTAGCGGGAGACGGAATGAGCAGTTCTTC. Protein product: CARVTSGRRNEQFF.

The rearrangement links TRBV5-1 to TRBJ2-7; TRBD1 is a possible D gene (5 bases). V was clipped by 6 bases and J by 0 bases, with 13 bases between them. Germline-derived CDR1 and CDR2 are SGHRS and YFSETQ. The CDR3 has 14 amino acids. In DNA form, the CDR3 reads TGCGCCAGCACTCAGACAGAAAGCTCCTACGAGCAGTACTTC. Residues: CASTQTESSYEQYF.

The chain has TRBV25-1 and TRBJ2-3, with D perhaps matching TRBD1 or TRBD2 (5 bases each). This CDR3 spans 16 amino acids. Germline CDR1 and CDR2: MGHDK and SYGVNS. With 1 base removed from V and 9 bases from J, the gap between germline ends came to 20 bases. This chain's CDR3 is CASSESMGHWDPTQYF. CDR3 DNA sequence: TGTGCCAGCAGTGAATCGATGGGTCACTGGGACCCAACGCAGTATTTT. Supplemented by reference TRBV25-1 and TRBJ2-3, the full variable domain reads EADIYQTPRYLVIGTGKKITLECSQTMGHDKMYWYQQDPGMELHLIHYSYGVNSTEKGDLSSESTVSRIRTEHFPLTLESARPSHTSQYLCASSESMGHWDPTQYFGPGTRLTVL.

The rearrangement uses TRBV7-6 and TRBJ2-1; 7 bases are shared with TRBD2. The CDR3 runs to 15 residues. CDR1 is SGHVS, CDR2 FNYEAQ, per germline. Trimming removed 2 bases from V and 5 bases from J; junction bases left unmatched: 6. The CDR3 sequence: CASSLLGGSHNEQFF. The CDR3 DNA reads TGTGCCAGCAGCTTATTGGGCGGGAGTCACAATGAGCAGTTCTTC.

The chain employs TRBV19 and TRBJ1-2; 7 bases map to TRBD1. After removal of 4 bases from V and 3 bases from J, the junction contained 8 bases not matched to a gene. Germline assignment: CDR1 LNHDA and CDR2 SQIVND (reference sequence). The CDR3 runs 15 residues. The CDR3 is CASSTTRQGDYGYTF. The CDR3 DNA reads as TGTGCCAGTAGTACCACCCGGCAGGGGGACTATGGCTACACCTTC. Full variable domain (missing parts from reference TRBV19 and TRBJ1-2): DGGITQSPKYLFRKEGQNVTLSCEQNLNHDAMYWYRQDPGQGLRLIYYSQIVNDFQKGDIAEGYSVSREKKESFPLTVTSAQKNPTAFYLCASSTTRQGDYGYTFGSGTRLTVV.

The chain employs TRBV30 and TRBJ1-5; 8 bases map to TRBD1. The germline CDR1 and CDR2 sequences are GTSNPN and SVGIG (reference sequence). The junction had 10 bases not matched to a gene; V was cut back by 1 base and J by 5 bases. This CDR3 spans 16 amino acids. As DNA, the CDR3 is TGTGCCTGGAGTGATCGACAGGGGTCGGCGGATCAGCCCCAGCATTTT. Translating gives CAWSDRQGSADQPQHF.